This TCR beta chain originates from a study of T cell changes during pregnancy in multiple sclerosis. Clones were read by immunoSEQ multiplex PCR, and TCRdb kept only the in-frame ones, dropping some. In the table there are approximately 40,000 clones, around 90% of which are singletons. After removal of 0 bases from V and 6 bases from J, the junction contained 2 bases not matched to a gene. CDR3 length: 15 residues. CDR1 and CDR2 (germline): MNHNY, SVGAGI (reference sequence). The chain joins TRBV6-6 to TRBJ1-6, with 7 positions matching TRBD1. The sequencing here drew on CD4+ T cells from peripheral blood mononuclear cells, taken after pregnancy. The source is a female donor in good health, enrolled as a control in a pregnancy study. The CDR3 DNA sequence: TGTGCCAGCAGTTACTCCGGGACAGCTAATTCACCCCTCCACTTT. This translates into CASSYSGTANSPLHF.